The 31 T cell receptor beta chains presented below share a single source sample, sequenced in a study of T-cell memory formation after mild COVID-19. TCRdb analysed the 5' RACE reads with MiXCR anew, one entry per CDR3 protein. The sample lists 100,000 to 150,000 distinct CDR3 sequences, about 6% occurring once. The sample consisted of PBMCs or a T cell subset sorted from them (not recorded which). The receptors were gathered from an adult woman who had mild COVID-19 (a few samples of this study predate the infection). Cell type and time point are not known.

Only a few counts were recorded for this clonotype. The rearrangement joins TRBV24-1 to TRBJ2-3; D not resolved. The CDR3 spans 14 residues. V lost 5 bases and J lost 4, with 12 bases in between. CDR1 KGHDR and CDR2 SFDVKD come from the germline V gene. CDR3 DNA sequence: TGTGCCACCAGTGCACGTACGGTGGCAGATACGCAGTATTTT. Its translation is CATSARTVADTQYF.

This clonotype was seen ten or more times. The rearrangement links TRBV7-8 to TRBJ1-2; no definite D call. Germline values: CDR1 SGHVS, CDR2 FQNEAQ. V lost 2 bases, J lost 4 bases, and 14 bases lay in between. The CDR3 contains 15 residues. CDR3 in DNA: TGTGCCAGCAGCTTAAGAGACGCCCGGAGCTATGGCTACACCTTC. Translated: CASSLRDARSYGYTF.

CDR3 DNA: TGTGCCAGCAGCCGCCTCGGGGAGGCGGGAGGGAAAAACATTCAGTACTTC. This codes for CASSRLGEAGGKNIQYF. This chain joins TRBV7-2 and TRBJ2-4, with 9 bases fitting TRBD2. CDR1 and CDR2 from the germline V gene are SGHTA and FQGNSA. The CDR3 has 17 amino acids. Trimming at V came to 5 bases and at J to 4 bases, leaving 12 bases not matched to a gene.

The sample holds a few counts of this clonotype. This sequence joins TRBV18 and TRBJ2-1, with 12 bases matching TRBD2. There are 16 residues in the CDR3. The germline CDR1 and CDR2 sequences are KGHSH and LQKENI. V lost 5 bases to trimming and J lost 5 bases; unmatched junction nucleotides: 7. In DNA, the CDR3 is TGTGCCAGCTCATCCCTTCTAGCGGGAGGGAACAATGAGCAGTTCTTC. Encoded protein: CASSSLLAGGNNEQFF.

This clonotype was observed a handful of times. The V and J genes are TRBV6-5 and TRBJ1-1; D is possibly TRBD1 (5 bases). This CDR3 region has 13 residues. Germline V gene data show CDR1 as MNHEY and CDR2 as SVGAGI. Trimming took 2 bases from V and 5 from J, leaving 9 bases between them. The CDR3 DNA reads as TGTGCCAGCAGTTACCGCCAGGGAACTGAAGCTTTCTTT. It translates to CASSYRQGTEAFF.

The J gene is TRBJ1-1, the V gene TRBV6-2 or TRBV6-3; TRBD1 is a possible D gene (5 bases). With 9 bases removed from V and 5 bases from J, the gap between germline ends came to 16 bases. The germline gives CDR1 MNHEY, CDR2 SVGEGT. The CDR3 is made up of 13 amino acids. CDR3 bases: TGTGCCAGTCGGGACGCTCCCGAGACTGAAGCTTTCTTT. This gives the protein CASRDAPETEAFF.

J is TRBJ2-5 and V is TRBV24-1; perhaps TRBD2 as D (5 bases). Trimming left V 1 base short and J 0 bases short, with 5 bases between. CDR3 length equals 14 residues. The germline V gene has CDR1 KGHDR and CDR2 SFDVKD. The DNA of the CDR3 is TGTGCCACCAGTGATTTTAGCGACCAAGAGACCCAGTACTTC. Translated: CATSDFSDQETQYF.

This chain joins TRBV6-1 and TRBJ2-4, with D hard to call. Germline CDR1 MNHNS, CDR2 SASEGT. This CDR3 has 15 residues. The V and J ends lost 3 bases and 1 base respectively, with 10 bases between them. The CDR3, as DNA: TGTGCCAGCAGTGACGCGATAGGGGCCAAAAACATTCAGTACTTC. Its protein is CASSDAIGAKNIQYF.

This clonotype showed up many times. CDR3 sequence (DNA): TGTGCCAGCAGCGTAGGGGTAGCGGGGGGATACAATGAGCAGTTCTTC. It translates to CASSVGVAGGYNEQFF. This sequence joins TRBV9 and TRBJ2-1; 10 positions match TRBD2. The germline gives CDR1 SGDLS, CDR2 YYNGEE. The CDR3 is 16 residues long. J was trimmed by 4 bases and V by 0 bases; bases with no gene match: 4.

This clonotype was seen a handful of times. The chain combines TRBV20-1 with TRBJ2-3; D is uncertain. V lost 6 bases to trimming and J lost 0 bases, with 16 bases between them. The germline V gene encodes CDR1 DFQATT and CDR2 SNEGSKA (reference sequence). The CDR3 spans 15 residues. This CDR3 is CSAAIADASTDTQYF. The DNA for the CDR3 is TGCAGTGCAGCTATTGCGGATGCTAGCACAGATACGCAGTATTTT.

The chain carries TRBV4-2 and TRBJ2-5; 12 nucleotides align to TRBD2. Germline CDR1 and CDR2: LGHNA and YNFKEQ. The CDR3 length is 17 residues. V gave up 1 base and J gave up 3 bases; unmatched junction bases: 6. The CDR3 DNA is TGTGCCAGCAGCCAAGCCTTTCGGACTAGCGGGGAAGAGACCCAGTACTTC. It encodes CASSQAFRTSGEETQYF.

This clonotype occurred many times. The J gene is TRBJ1-1, the V gene TRBV7-3, with D perhaps TRBD1 (6 bases). Germline lookup yields CDR1 SGHTA and CDR2 FQGTGA. This CDR3 contains 16 residues. V shed 3 bases and J shed 2 bases, with 16 bases lying between them. In DNA form, the CDR3 reads TGTGCCAGCAGCTTGGTTGGTGGGGGCGCTAACACTGAAGCTTTCTTT. Its protein product is CASSLVGGGANTEAFF.

The chain has TRBV27 and TRBJ1-6; perhaps TRBD1 as D (5 bases). Germline V gene lookup returns CDR1 MNHEY and CDR2 SMNVEV (reference sequence). V lost 3 bases to trimming and J lost 7 bases, with 13 bases between them. The CDR3 is made up of 15 amino acids. CDR3 sequence (DNA): TGTGCCAGCAGTTTCGGGGGAATCCCAAATTCACCCCTCCACTTT. Its translation: CASSFGGIPNSPLHF.

The chain combines TRBV7-2 with TRBJ2-7, with D tentatively TRBD1 or TRBD2 (5 bases each). The CDR3 is made up of 15 amino acids. The germline V gene has CDR1 SGHTA and CDR2 FQGNSA. V was trimmed by 5 bases and J by 0 bases, leaving 14 bases between them. CDR3 sequence reads: CASSRRDAVSYEQYF. For the CDR3, the DNA is TGTGCCAGCAGCAGAAGGGACGCGGTCTCCTACGAGCAGTACTTC.

The chain joins TRBV20-1 to TRBJ2-3; TRBD2 matches at 8 bases. Trimming took 2 bases from V and 5 from J; bases not matched to a gene: 3. In germline, CDR1 is DFQATT, CDR2 SNEGSKA (reference sequence). This CDR3 spans 13 amino acids. The CDR3 is CSARKTSEDTQYF. CDR3 DNA: TGCAGTGCTAGAAAGACTAGCGAAGATACGCAGTATTTT.

V and J are TRBV6-2 or TRBV6-3 and TRBJ2-7; 8 bases line up with TRBD2. The V gene end was trimmed by 6 bases and the J gene end by 7 bases; junction bases not matched to a gene: 2. From germline, CDR1 is MNHEY and CDR2 SVGEGT. The CDR3 sequence is 11 residues long. CDR3: CASRAGEEQYF. The CDR3 DNA reads as TGTGCCAGCAGAGCGGGGGAGGAGCAGTACTTC.

This clonotype has only a few counts. This chain links TRBV9 with TRBJ2-1; tentatively, D is TRBD1 (5 bases). This CDR3 has 16 residues. CDR1 and CDR2 from the germline V gene are SGDLS and YYNGEE. V dropped 3 bases and J dropped 6 bases, with 19 bases sitting between them. The CDR3 is CASSGKGAPKLNEQFF. The CDR3 DNA reads TGTGCCAGCAGCGGAAAAGGGGCGCCTAAACTCAATGAGCAGTTCTTC. Full variable domain (rest looked up from reference TRBV9 and TRBJ2-1): DSGVTQTPKHLITATGQRVTLRCSPRSGDLSVYWYQQSLDQGLQFLIQYYNGEERAKGNILERFSAQQFPDLHSELNLSSLELGDSALYFCASSGKGAPKLNEQFFGPGTRLTVL.

This clonotype occurred a few times. The V gene is TRBV5-4, the J gene TRBJ2-3; D unclear. Germline V gene lookup returns CDR1 SGHNT and CDR2 YYREEE (reference sequence). The CDR3 loop spans 11 amino acids. Trimming removed 7 bases at V and 4 bases at J, with 7 bases between. CDR3 in amino acids: CASGHSDTQYF. The CDR3 bases are TGTGCCAGCGGTCATTCAGATACGCAGTATTTT.

This clonotype was found a few times. V gene TRBV7-9 combines with J gene TRBJ2-1, with D uncertain. The germline V and J ends were trimmed by 3 bases and 5 bases, with 11 bases remaining between them. CDR1 is SEHNR, CDR2 FQNEAQ, per germline (reference sequence). The CDR3 covers 14 residues. Here the CDR3 reads CASSFIGRDNEQFF. CDR3 sequence (DNA): TGTGCCAGCAGCTTTATCGGCAGAGACAATGAGCAGTTCTTC.

This clonotype showed up just a few times. The rearrangement uses TRBV24-1 and TRBJ1-3, with D maybe TRBD1 (6 bases). V lost 4 bases, J lost 4 bases, and 13 bases lay in between. Germline CDR1 and CDR2: KGHDR and SFDVKD. There are 15 residues in the CDR3. CDR3 bases: TGTGCCACCAGTGACCCGGACAGTACCGGAAACACCATATATTTT. This gives the protein CATSDPDSTGNTIYF.

The chain couples TRBV20-1 to TRBJ1-4; 9 bases agree with TRBD1. J gave up 4 bases and V 0 bases, and 6 bases lay outside the gene matches. Germline values: CDR1 DFQATT, CDR2 SNEGSKA (reference sequence). This CDR3 is built from 16 residues. The CDR3 loop reads CSARDYTGQGNEKLFF. The CDR3 DNA sequence: TGCAGTGCTAGAGATTATACGGGACAGGGTAATGAAAAACTGTTTTTT.

This clonotype was observed a handful of times. The chain is built from TRBV5-1 and TRBJ2-7; 9 bases are shared with TRBD1. CDR3 size: 15 residues. Trimming removed 4 bases from V and 5 bases from J; junction bases left unmatched: 10. The germline gives CDR1 SGHRS, CDR2 YFSETQ. CDR3 amino acids: CASSLAGTGTHEQYF. The DNA for the CDR3 is TGCGCCAGCAGCCTCGCCGGGACAGGGACCCACGAGCAGTACTTC.

In this sample, this clonotype turned up a few times. V is TRBV21-1 and J is TRBJ2-7; the table's D call of TRBD2 was not tested on the DNA. TRBV21-1 is reported as a pseudogene. The CDR3 runs to 15 residues. Written as DNA, the CDR3 is TGTGCCAGCAGCATGGGGCTAACAGGGAGGTACGAGCAGTACTTC. As protein: CASSMGLTGRYEQYF.

This chain uses TRBV3-1 with TRBJ2-2; TRBD2 aligns across 8 bases. The CDR3 consists of 18 residues. After removal of 1 base from V and 4 bases from J, the junction contained 11 bases not matched to a gene. Germline V gene data show CDR1 as LGHDT and CDR2 as YNNKEL (reference sequence). DNA for the CDR3: TGTGCCAGCAGCCAAGTAGCGGGGCGGGGGCGAGGCACCGGGGAGCTGTTTTTT. Translation: CASSQVAGRGRGTGELFF.

This chain uses TRBV6-1 with TRBJ1-2, with D maybe TRBD1 (6 bases). Germline-derived CDR1 and CDR2 are MNHNS and SASEGT. This CDR3 is built from 13 residues. Trimming removed 1 base at V and 6 bases at J, with 9 bases between. CDR3 residues: CASSEVAGDGYTF. The CDR3 DNA is TGTGCCAGCAGTGAAGTGGCAGGGGATGGCTACACCTTC.

This clonotype has ten or more counts. The chain employs TRBV30 and TRBJ2-7; 11 bases are a match to TRBD1. Losses at the gene ends were 5 bases for V and 0 bases for J; bases not matched to a gene: 3. Germline values: CDR1 GTSNPN, CDR2 SVGIG (reference sequence). CDR3 size: 14 residues. The CDR3 protein is CAWSGTGGSYEQYF. The CDR3 region has the DNA TGTGCCTGGTCCGGGACAGGGGGCTCCTACGAGCAGTACTTC.

This clonotype was counted a few times. CDR3 residues: CASGDQRGHPGELFF. The CDR3 nucleotides read TGTGCCAGCGGGGACCAGAGGGGGCATCCCGGGGAGCTGTTTTTT. The J gene is TRBJ2-2, the V gene TRBV11-1; TRBD1 matches at 7 bases. Germline lookup yields CDR1 SGHAT and CDR2 FQDESV (reference sequence). V lost 8 bases to trimming and J lost 6 bases; unmatched junction nucleotides: 12. The CDR3 extends over 15 amino acids.

The chain has TRBV3-1 and TRBJ2-1; the D is unclear. This CDR3 has 14 residues. The V and J ends lost 0 bases and 4 bases respectively, with 7 bases between them. Germline lookup yields CDR1 LGHDT and CDR2 YNNKEL (reference sequence). CDR3 protein: CASSQDGQYNEQFF. The CDR3 DNA is TGTGCCAGCAGCCAAGACGGTCAGTACAATGAGCAGTTCTTC.

At least ten counts were recorded for this clonotype. This chain connects TRBV4-1 to TRBJ1-2; 7 positions match TRBD1. The CDR3 length is 15 residues. The ends lost 1 base at V and 5 bases at J; junction bases unmatched: 7. The germline V gene has CDR1 MGHRA and CDR2 YSYEKL. The CDR3 nucleotides are TGCGCCAGCAGCCAAGGACAGGGTGGCTATTATGGCTACACCTTC. This gives the protein CASSQGQGGYYGYTF.

This clonotype was seen repeatedly, ten times or more. The chain is built from TRBV20-1 and TRBJ2-1; 10 bases match TRBD1. In germline, CDR1 is DFQATT, CDR2 SNEGSKA (reference sequence). After removal of 5 bases from V and 6 bases from J, the junction contained 7 bases not matched to a gene. The CDR3 is made up of 14 amino acids. The CDR3 DNA is TGCAGTGCTCGGGACAGGGGAGGTAGCAATGAGCAGTTCTTC. Protein sequence: CSARDRGGSNEQFF.

This clonotype was seen more than once but under ten times. The chain carries TRBV15 and TRBJ1-1; D is unresolved. This CDR3 is built from 15 residues. Trimming cost V 0 bases and J 3 bases, with 11 bases left between them. CDR1 and CDR2 (germline): LNHNV, YYDKDF (reference sequence). In DNA form, the CDR3 reads TGTGCCACCAGCAGAGACCCGGGATTGGACACTGAAGCTTTCTTT. Amino acids: CATSRDPGLDTEAFF.